This TCR beta chain came from a study of T cell repertoires in cytomegalovirus infection (dated by TCRdb to about 2019). Notes on the research overall: Recently identified HLA-C-restricted CMV epitopes, whose presentation resists viral immunomodulation, were targeted by peptide stimulations together with well-studied HLA-B-restricted epitopes. Donor HLA type was relevant to the analysis, as public TCR beta signatures indicated carriage of CMV infection together with the matching HLA type.

The label giving this sample's treatment or condition can be read as: in vitro stimulation with specific CMV peptide epitopes to enrich CMV-specific T cells. The sequencer was an Illumina HiSeq 1500. TCRdb redid the processing of the public reads, applying fastp at Q25 and MiXCR, and retained in-frame beta chains. Duplicate CDR3 protein sequences are folded into a single record with the most common DNA and genes. The table for this sample lists about 830,000 distinct CDR3 sequences; approximately 32% of them were counted only once. In total, the top ten clones hold roughly an eighth of the sample. The sample holds a few counts of this clonotype. Its antigen is unknown. Per-base quality was not reported, and no clone a single base away is much larger than it. Points the paper makes about the study in general: In both this cohort and an independent approximately 370-donor cohort, the cumulative frequency of public TCR beta family members distinguished carriers of CMV infection plus the relevant HLA type. The ex vivo response was dominated by HLA-C-restricted CMV-specific TCR beta clonotypes, which also provided the single most frequent clonotype in two of eight donors.

The starting material was cultured CD8+ T cells from PBMCs, obtained from culture after CMV antigen stimulation. This TCR came from a human donor in good health (CMV status not recorded). Some clones in this sample may be carry-over from other donors' samples.

Read as DNA, the sequence is TGTGCCAGCAGCTTAGTAGCGGGGGGGCCTTCAGATACGCAGTATTTT. Translated, this is CASSLVAGGPSDTQYF. Recombination joined TRBV7-6 with TRBJ2-3; TRBD2 lines up with 11 middle nucleotides. Spanning cysteine to phenylalanine, the CDR3 consists of 16 amino acids. CDR3 DNA is the only sequence kept; it has 48 bases, read in frame from the first base. CDR1 and CDR2 are read off the germline V gene as SGHVS and FNYEAQ. V trim: 1 base; J trim: 4 bases; unmatched bases: 4.